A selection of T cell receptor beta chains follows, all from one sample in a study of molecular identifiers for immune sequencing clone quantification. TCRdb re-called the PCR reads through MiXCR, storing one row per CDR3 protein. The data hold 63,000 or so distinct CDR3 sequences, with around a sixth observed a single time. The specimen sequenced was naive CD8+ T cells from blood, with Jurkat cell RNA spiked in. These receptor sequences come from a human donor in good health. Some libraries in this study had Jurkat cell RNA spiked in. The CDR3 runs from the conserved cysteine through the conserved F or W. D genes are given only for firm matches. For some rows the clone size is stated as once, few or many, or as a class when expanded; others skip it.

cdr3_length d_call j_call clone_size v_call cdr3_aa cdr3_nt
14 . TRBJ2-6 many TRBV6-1 CASSEYRGANVLTF TGTGCCAGCAGTGAATATCGTGGGGCCAACGTCCTGACTTTC
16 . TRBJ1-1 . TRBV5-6 CASSFQALGVDTEAFF TGTGCCAGCAGCTTTCAGGCGTTGGGGGTGGACACTGAAGCTTTCTTT
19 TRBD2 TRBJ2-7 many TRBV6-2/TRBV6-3 CASSYSTTSGRSPPYEQYF TGTGCCAGCAGTTACTCGACGACTAGCGGGAGATCCCCGCCCTACGAGCAGTACTTC
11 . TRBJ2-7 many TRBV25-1 CASSLVFEQYF TGTGCCAGCTCCCTGGTTTTCGAGCAGTACTTC
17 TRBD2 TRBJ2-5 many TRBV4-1 CASSQSLSGLAEETQYF TGCGCCAGCAGCCAGAGTTTGTCTGGACTAGCGGAAGAGACCCAGTACTTC
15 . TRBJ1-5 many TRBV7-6 CASSLNDGPLQPQHF TGTGCCAGCAGCTTGAATGACGGTCCGCTTCAGCCCCAGCATTTT
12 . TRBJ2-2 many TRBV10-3 CAIRENTGELFF TGTGCCATCAGGGAAAACACCGGGGAGCTGTTTTTT
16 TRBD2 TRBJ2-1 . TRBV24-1 CATSGSLAGGINEQFF TGTGCCACCAGTGGCAGCCTAGCGGGAGGGATCAATGAGCAGTTCTTC
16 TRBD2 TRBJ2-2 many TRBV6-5 CASSYVSGRNTGELFF TGTGCCAGCAGTTACGTTAGCGGGAGGAACACCGGGGAGCTGTTTTTT
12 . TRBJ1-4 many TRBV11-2 CASRDTDEKLFF TGTGCCAGCCGGGACACGGATGAAAAACTGTTTTTT
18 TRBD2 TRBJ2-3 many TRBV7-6 CASSLEPGLATSTDTQYF TGTGCCAGCAGCCTAGAACCGGGACTAGCGACTAGCACAGATACGCAGTATTTT
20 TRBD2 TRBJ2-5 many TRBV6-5 CASSYSSTLLAGGVQETQYF TGTGCCAGCAGTTACTCGAGTACGCTCCTAGCGGGAGGCGTCCAAGAGACCCAGTACTTC
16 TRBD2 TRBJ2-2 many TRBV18 CASSPPLAGMAGELFF TGTGCCAGCTCACCACCACTAGCGGGAATGGCCGGGGAGCTGTTTTTT
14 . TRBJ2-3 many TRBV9 CASSVALAPDTQYF TGTGCCAGCAGCGTGGCTCTAGCGCCAGATACGCAGTATTTT
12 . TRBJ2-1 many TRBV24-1 CATRLQGGEQFF TGTGCCACCAGATTACAGGGCGGTGAGCAGTTCTTC
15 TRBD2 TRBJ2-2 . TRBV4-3 CASSPGTSGPGELFF TGCGCCAGCAGCCCAGGGACTAGCGGGCCCGGGGAGCTGTTTTTT
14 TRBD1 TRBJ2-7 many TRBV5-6 CASSGGQPRYEQYF TGTGCCAGCAGCGGGGGACAGCCTCGCTACGAGCAGTACTTC
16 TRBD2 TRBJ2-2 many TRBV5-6 CASSRPGLAFTGELFF TGTGCCAGCAGCCGTCCGGGACTAGCGTTCACCGGGGAGCTGTTTTTT
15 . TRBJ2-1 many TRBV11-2 CASSLDALGSGEQFF TGTGCCAGCAGCTTAGACGCCCTGGGGTCAGGTGAGCAGTTCTTC
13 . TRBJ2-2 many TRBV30 CAWTFSGAGELFF TGTGCCTGGACGTTTTCGGGGGCCGGGGAGCTGTTTTTT
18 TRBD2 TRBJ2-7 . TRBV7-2 CASSLIVGTSGSIYEQYF TGTGCCAGCAGCTTAATCGTTGGGACTAGCGGGAGTATCTACGAGCAGTACTTC
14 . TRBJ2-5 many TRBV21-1 CASSASVGQETQYF TGTGCCAGCAGCGCGTCAGTCGGGCAAGAGACCCAGTACTTC
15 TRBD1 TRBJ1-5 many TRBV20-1 CSARPTGTGSQPQHF TGCAGTGCTAGACCAACTGGGACAGGGTCGCAGCCCCAGCATTTT
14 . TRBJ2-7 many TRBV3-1 CASSPGTGGYEQYF TGTGCCAGCAGCCCCGGGACTGGCGGATACGAGCAGTACTTC
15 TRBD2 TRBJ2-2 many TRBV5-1 CASSLRKRDSGELFF TGCGCCAGCAGCCTCCGAAAGCGGGACTCCGGGGAGCTGTTTTTT
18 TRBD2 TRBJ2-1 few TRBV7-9 CASSFPRLAEPAYNEQFF TGTGCCAGCAGCTTCCCTCGACTAGCGGAACCCGCCTACAATGAGCAGTTCTTC
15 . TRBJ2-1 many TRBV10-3 CAIRPLVSSYNEQFF TGTGCCATCAGGCCCCTAGTGAGCTCCTACAATGAGCAGTTCTTC
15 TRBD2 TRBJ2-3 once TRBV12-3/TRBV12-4 CASSAVAGGTDTQYF TGTGCCAGCAGTGCCGTAGCGGGAGGAACAGATACGCAGTATTTT
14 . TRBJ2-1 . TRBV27 CASSYTSSYNEQFF TGTGCCAGCAGCTATACGAGCTCCTACAATGAGCAGTTCTTC
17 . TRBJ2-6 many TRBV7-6 CASSFYDGIIGANVLTF TGTGCCAGCAGCTTTTACGACGGCATAATTGGGGCCAACGTCCTGACTTTC
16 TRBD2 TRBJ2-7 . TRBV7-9 CASSPRGSGGTYEQYF TGTGCCAGCAGCCCGCGGGGGAGCGGGGGGACCTACGAGCAGTACTTC
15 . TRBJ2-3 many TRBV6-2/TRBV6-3 CASSSRRDRGDTQYF TGTGCCAGCAGTTCTAGGCGGGACCGGGGAGATACGCAGTATTTT
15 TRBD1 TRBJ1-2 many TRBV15 CATSMSGTAVYGYTF TGTGCCACCAGCATGTCCGGGACAGCGGTCTATGGCTACACCTTC
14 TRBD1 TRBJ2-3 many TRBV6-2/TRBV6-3 CASGQGAGTDTQYF TGTGCCAGCGGACAGGGGGCAGGCACAGATACGCAGTATTTT
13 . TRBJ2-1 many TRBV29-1 CSVRLATYNEQFF TGCAGCGTTCGTCTAGCTACGTACAATGAGCAGTTCTTC
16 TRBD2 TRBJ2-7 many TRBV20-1 CSARDLGLAGVHEQYF TGCAGTGCTAGAGATCTGGGACTAGCGGGAGTGCACGAGCAGTACTTC
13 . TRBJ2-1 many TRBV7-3 CASSLTPGNEQFF TGTGCCAGCAGCTTAACCCCAGGCAATGAGCAGTTCTTC
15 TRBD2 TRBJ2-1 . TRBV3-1 CASSPGLDSYNEQFF TGTGCCAGCAGCCCTGGACTAGACTCCTACAATGAGCAGTTCTTC